This TCR beta chain was sequenced for a study of blood T cell repertoires in COVID-19 (dated by TCRdb to 2020 to 2021). Broadly, across the study: The collaborator samples originated in the United States, Italy and Spain and spanned the acute and convalescent phases of COVID-19. The prospective study material was composed of cDNA or gDNA derived from T cells, B-cell-depleted T cells, or PBMCs. The dataset comprised deeply sampled blood TCRbeta repertoires from subjects exposed to, actively infected with, or recovered from COVID-19. A freely available public database, intended as a resource for researchers studying the immune response to SARS-CoV-2, is where the repertoires were released. Samples came from the ongoing ImmuneRACE study (first 160 participants) plus 1,254 subjects from 6 global collaborators. Nearly every sample came with metadata listing a de-identified subject ID, COVID-19 status, age in years and sex. Where available, HLA class I and class II types were taken from metadata supplied by the sample provider and were not determined by assay-based typing.

The immunoSEQ Assay, a bias-controlled multiplex PCR, was used to amplify TCRbeta CDR3 regions from genomic DNA. For the original study's pipeline: Within the assay, amplification of reference gene primers was used to estimate how many nucleated cells each sample contained. To quantify the absolute abundance of each unique TCRbeta CDR3 rearrangement, sequence reads were collapsed and filtered. For each sample, productive Simpson clonality was calculated as the square root of Simpson's diversity index over productive rearrangements. TCRdb provides this immuneACCESS table in a form limited to in-frame rearrangements. Some clones are lacking; in checked studies, under half of them reflect an unresolved V gene, and why the rest are absent is not known. V and J calls and clone size follow that table, whereas D and trimming were derived from the DNA. In this sample the table shows approximately 180,000 clones, 70% to 90% of which occur a single time. About 4.2% of the sample comes from the top ten.

As to this clone: It lacks a known antigen. Nothing much larger sits one base from this clone, and base qualities are not available.

Study-wide conclusions, independent of this receptor: The amount of clinical and demographic metadata varied by source and participant and was provided uncurated.

Whole blood was collected in K2EDTA tubes by collaborating institutions according to the institutions' own protocols. For TCRbeta analysis, collaborator samples were shipped as frozen whole blood, as isolated PBMCs, or as DNA extracted from either sample type. V and J lose 6 bases and 0 bases, and a span of 18 bases separates them. For CDR1 and CDR2, the germline V gene lists LGHNT and FRNRAP. The CDR3 spans 17 residues, from the cysteine through the phenylalanine. The retained sequence is limited to the CDR3, 51 bases, with the frame set at the first base. The sample comprised peripheral blood. The TCR sequence derives from a human donor in a cohort sampled during active COVID-19. The rearrangement combines TRBV12-5 with TRBJ1-3; the D gene lacks a confident call. DNA sequence: TGTGCTAGTGGCCGGTTCGCGGGCGGATACTCTGGAAACACCATATATTTT. Translated, it gives CASGRFAGGYSGNTIYF.